Listed here are 29 T cell receptor beta chains from one sample, sequenced in a study of cytomegalovirus exposure and HLA in healthy donors listed by TCRdb under 2017. Library preparation employed the immunoSEQ multiplex PCR assay. TCRdb mirrors the immuneACCESS table, restricted to in-frame sequences. Some clones are absent from its copies; in checked studies, under half trace to an unresolved V gene, and the reason for the others is unknown. In all, the sample holds some 250,000 clones, and about 90% of those were seen once. Approximately 0.34% of the sample goes to the ten largest clones. The sample consisted of PBMCs. The receptors stem from a young woman in good health and CMV-seronegative.

V usage is TRBV28 and J usage is TRBJ2-3, with a weak D call TRBD2 (6 bases). Germline V gene sequence: CDR1 MDHEN, CDR2 SYDVKM. CDR3 length: 16 residues. Trimming shortened V by 8 bases and J by 1 base, and 19 bases separated the two germline ends. CDR3 loop: CASQKLAGGRTDTQYF. The CDR3, as DNA: TGTGCCAGCCAAAAACTGGCCGGGGGACGCACAGATACGCAGTATTTT. The full variable domain, completed using reference TRBV28 and TRBJ2-3, is DVKVTQSSRYLVKRTGEKVFLECVQDMDHENMFWYRQDPGLGLRLIYFSYDVKMKEKGDIPEGYSVSREKKERFSLILESASTNQTSMYLCASQKLAGGRTDTQYFGPGTRLTVL.

V gene TRBV11-2 combines with J gene TRBJ2-3; TRBD2 matches 9 bases. The CDR3 covers 16 residues. Germline V lookup: CDR1 SGHAT, CDR2 FQNNGV. Unmatched junction bases numbered 10, after V lost 5 bases and J lost 4 bases. CDR3: CASSPWASGDSDTQYF. CDR3 nucleotides: TGTGCCAGCAGCCCGTGGGCTAGCGGGGACTCAGATACGCAGTATTTT.

V usage is TRBV5-4 and J usage is TRBJ2-3, with TRBD2 matching over 9 bases. The CDR3 consists of 14 residues. V gave up 0 bases and J gave up 6 bases; unmatched junction bases: 2. Germline V gene lookup returns CDR1 SGHNT and CDR2 YYREEE (reference sequence). The CDR3 nucleotides are TGTGCCAGCAGCTTGGGAAGCGGGGGGGATACGCAGTATTTT. Amino acids: CASSLGSGGDTQYF.

The genes are TRBV4-1 and TRBJ2-2; 10 bases match TRBD2. This CDR3 comprises 16 residues. Germline CDR1 MGHRA, CDR2 YSYEKL. With 4 bases clipped from V and 4 bases from J, the junction kept 6 bases outside the gene matches. CDR3: CASSRGAGGPTGELFF. Here the CDR3 DNA reads TGCGCCAGCAGCCGAGGAGCGGGGGGGCCCACCGGGGAGCTGTTTTTT.

The V call is TRBV6-1, the J call TRBJ1-5, with D perhaps matching TRBD1 (6 bases). Germline V gene sequence: CDR1 MNHNS, CDR2 SASEGT. The CDR3 sequence is 15 residues long. The V gene lost 7 bases and the J gene lost 4 bases, with 17 bases spanning the gap. The CDR3 loop reads CASTIYRDVNQPQHF. CDR3 coding DNA: TGTGCCAGCACTATATACAGGGATGTGAATCAGCCCCAGCATTTT.

The chain uses TRBV5-1 and TRBJ1-4, with 7 bases matching TRBD1. From germline, CDR1 is SGHRS and CDR2 YFSETQ. Trimming at V came to 2 bases and at J to 5 bases, leaving 3 bases not matched to a gene. This CDR3 has 14 amino acids. The CDR3 reads CASSFTGENEKLFF. CDR3 DNA: TGCGCCAGCAGCTTCACAGGGGAGAATGAAAAACTGTTTTTT.

This chain connects TRBV28 to TRBJ2-2, with a possible D match to TRBD1 (6 bases). Looked up from germline, CDR1 is MDHEN and CDR2 is SYDVKM. The CDR3 contains 17 residues. V gave up 0 bases and J gave up 4 bases, with 15 bases separating them. This chain's CDR3 is CASSLWPGASGTGELFF. CDR3 nucleotide sequence: TGTGCCAGCAGTTTATGGCCAGGGGCGAGTGGCACCGGGGAGCTGTTTTTT.

This chain uses TRBV6-5 with TRBJ1-4; D ambiguous. The ends were cut back, 0 bases at V and 3 bases at J, with 8 bases in the middle. The CDR3 has 15 residues. CDR1 is MNHEY and CDR2 is SVGAGI in the germline V gene. The CDR3 coding sequence is TGTGCCAGCAGTTACTCGGGCACAGCTAATGAAAAACTGTTTTTT. The encoded protein is CASSYSGTANEKLFF.

V and J are TRBV18 and TRBJ1-3; 7 positions agree with TRBD1. The CDR3 is 15 amino acids. Germline CDR1 reads KGHSH; CDR2 reads LQKENI. J gave up 2 bases and V 4 bases, and 5 bases lay outside the gene matches. CDR3 sequence (DNA): TGTGCCAGCTCACGAGAGGGGGCGCCTGGAAACACCATATATTTT. It translates to CASSREGAPGNTIYF. The whole variable domain, remainder taken from reference TRBV18 and TRBJ1-3, is NAGVMQNPRHLVRRRGQEARLRCSPMKGHSHVYWYRQLPEEGLKFMVYLQKENIIDESGMPKERFSAEFPKEGPSILRIQQVVRGDSAAYFCASSREGAPGNTIYFGEGSWLTVV.

The rearrangement links TRBV29-1 to TRBJ1-1, with D possibly matching TRBD1 (6 bases). Germline-derived CDR1 and CDR2 are SQVTM and ANQGSEA. V lost 4 bases and J 0 bases, leaving 9 bases between the germline ends. The CDR3 has 13 residues. In DNA, the CDR3 is TGCAGCGTTGGGGACACCATGAACACTGAAGCTTTCTTT. Protein: CSVGDTMNTEAFF.

V usage is TRBV11-2 and J usage is TRBJ2-7; 7 nucleotides match TRBD1. This CDR3 region has 15 residues. CDR1 is SGHAT and CDR2 is FQNNGV in the germline V gene. The ends lost 4 bases at V and 3 bases at J; junction bases unmatched: 9. Here the CDR3 reads CASSSIRDRFYEQYF. The CDR3 DNA follows: TGTGCCAGCAGCTCTATCCGGGACAGATTCTACGAGCAGTACTTC.

This rearrangement joins TRBV6-5 to TRBJ1-6; 7 bases are a match to TRBD1. Germline V gene data show CDR1 as MNHEY and CDR2 as SVGAGI. The trim removed 7 bases at V and 7 bases at J, leaving 7 bases unmatched. The CDR3 contains 14 residues. The CDR3 region has the DNA TGTGCCAGCATCCTACAGGGGTGGAATTCACCCCTCCACTTT. Its protein product is CASILQGWNSPLHF.

The count of this clone is one. The V call is TRBV9, the J call TRBJ2-1; D is possibly TRBD2 (5 bases). With 4 bases removed from V and 3 bases from J, the gap between germline ends came to 8 bases. Germline V gene data show CDR1 as SGDLS and CDR2 as YYNGEE. This CDR3 has 13 amino acids. CDR3 DNA: TGTGCCAGCAGCCTCGACTACTACAATGAGCAGTTCTTC. This gives the protein CASSLDYYNEQFF.

The gene calls are TRBV7-2 and TRBJ2-7, with 8 bases that match TRBD1. The V segment lost 5 bases and the J segment 4 bases; nucleotides outside the gene matches: 10. Germline-derived CDR1 and CDR2 are SGHTA and FQGNSA. The CDR3 covers 15 residues. The CDR3: CASSPGAGGLYEQYF. The DNA of the CDR3 is TGTGCCAGCAGCCCAGGGGCAGGGGGCTTATACGAGCAGTACTTC. Together with reference TRBV7-2 and TRBJ2-7, the CDR3 gives the full variable domain: GAGVSQSPSNKVTEKGKDVELRCDPISGHTALYWYRQSLGQGLEFLIYFQGNSAPDKSGLPSDRFSAERTGGSVSTLTIQRTQQEDSAVYLCASSPGAGGLYEQYFGPGTRLTVT.

The chain combines TRBV29-1 with TRBJ1-2; D remains ambiguous. Germline V gene sequence: CDR1 SQVTM, CDR2 ANQGSEA. V lost 0 bases and J 3 bases, leaving 5 bases between the germline ends. The CDR3 contains 12 residues. In DNA, the CDR3 is TGCAGCGTTGAAGATCTCGACTATGGCTACACCTTC. Translation: CSVEDLDYGYTF. The variable domain in full, completed from reference TRBV29-1 and TRBJ1-2, reads SAVISQKPSRDICQRGTSLTIQCQVDSQVTMMFWYRQQPGQSLTLIATANQGSEATYESGFVIDKFPISRPNLTFSTLTVSNMSPEDSSIYLCSVEDLDYGYTFGSGTRLTVV.

V is TRBV5-1 and J is TRBJ2-2; TRBD1 might be the D (6 bases). Trimming shortened V by 0 bases and J by 5 bases, and 11 bases separated the two germline ends. CDR3 size: 15 residues. Per the germline V gene, CDR1 is SGHRS and CDR2 is YFSETQ. The CDR3 bases are TGCGCCAGCAGCTTGGGACAGGAAGGAACCGGGGAGCTGTTTTTT. Translating it yields CASSLGQEGTGELFF.

DNA of the CDR3: TGTGCCATCAGTGAGGCGGGCCCAAACACTGAAGCTTTCTTT. This gives the protein CAISEAGPNTEAFF. The J gene is TRBJ1-1, the V gene TRBV10-3; no clear D. CDR1 ENHRY and CDR2 SYGVKD come from the germline V gene. V shed 2 bases and J shed 2 bases, with 9 bases lying between them. The CDR3 runs 14 residues.

This rearrangement joins TRBV6-1 to TRBJ2-3; D remains unclear. Germline CDR1 MNHNS, CDR2 SASEGT. V was cut by 6 bases and J by 5 bases, with 12 bases left in between. This CDR3 is built from 13 residues. CDR3 loop: CASSEPGLDTQYF. CDR3 sequence (DNA): TGTGCCAGCAGCGAACCCGGGTTAGATACGCAGTATTTT.

The V gene is TRBV10-3, the J gene TRBJ1-2; 9 bases agree with TRBD1. Germline loops: CDR1 ENHRY, CDR2 SYGVKD. V trimming: 6 bases; J trimming: 4 bases; junction bases outside the gene matches: 6. This CDR3 region has 14 residues. The CDR3 coding sequence is TGTGCCATCAGGTCCCGGGACAGGGCCTATGGCTACACCTTC. Translating it yields CAIRSRDRAYGYTF.

V is TRBV5-7 and J is TRBJ1-4, with 9 bases fitting TRBD1. TRBV5-7 qualifies as an ORF whose function is uncertain. The CDR3 covers 18 residues. Trimming cost V 2 bases and J 1 base; bases outside gene matches: 9. This CDR3 is CASSFRSGTGLTNEKLFF. The CDR3 DNA is TGTGCCAGCAGCTTTAGATCTGGGACAGGGTTAACTAATGAAAAACTGTTTTTT.

This clone is a singleton in its sample. V usage is TRBV5-1 and J usage is TRBJ2-3; D perhaps matches TRBD1 (6 bases). CDR1 and CDR2 (germline): SGHRS, YFSETQ. CDR3 length: 15 residues. Trimming stripped 2 bases from V and 0 bases from J, with 10 bases between. The CDR3 region has the DNA TGCGCCAGCAGCTTCAGGGGCTCTAGCACAGATACGCAGTATTTT. It codes for CASSFRGSSTDTQYF.

The chain joins TRBV7-6 to TRBJ1-1, with D possibly being TRBD1 (6 bases). Germline CDR1 SGHVS, CDR2 FNYEAQ. This CDR3 region has 17 residues. Trimming removed 2 bases at V and 0 bases at J, with 16 bases between. CDR3: CASSLYLRGSMNTEAFF. CDR3 in DNA: TGTGCCAGCAGCTTATATTTGAGGGGGAGTATGAACACTGAAGCTTTCTTT.

V gene TRBV2 combines with J gene TRBJ2-3; perhaps TRBD2 as D (7 bases). Per germline, CDR1 SNHLY and CDR2 FYNNEI. The CDR3 contains 13 residues. The germline V and J ends were trimmed by 6 bases and 5 bases, with 12 bases remaining between them. CDR3 DNA sequence: TGTGCCAGCAGCGGGGGGCTAGGAGATACGCAGTATTTT. This codes for CASSGGLGDTQYF. Based on the CDR3 plus reference TRBV2 and TRBJ2-3, the full variable domain is EPEVTQTPSHQVTQMGQEVILRCVPISNHLYFYWYRQILGQKVEFLVSFYNNEISEKSEIFDDQFSVERPDGSNFTLKIRSTKLEDSAMYFCASSGGLGDTQYFGPGTRLTVL.

CDR3 DNA: TGTGCCAGCAGTGATAGGGTTAGGACAGGGTCCTACGAGCAGTACGTC. Residues: CASSDRVRTGSYEQYV. The rearrangement joins TRBV6-1 to TRBJ2-7; 8 positions agree with TRBD1. After removal of 3 bases from V and 1 base from J, the junction contained 8 bases not matched to a gene. Looked up from germline, CDR1 is MNHNS and CDR2 is SASEGT. The CDR3 is 16 residues long.

The chain uses TRBV14 and TRBJ2-1; D is possibly TRBD2 (5 bases). CDR1 and CDR2 (germline): SGHDN, FVKESK. With 1 base removed from V and 9 bases from J, the gap between germline ends came to 13 bases. The CDR3 contains 14 residues. The CDR3 protein is CASSQGTFPSEQFF. The CDR3 DNA reads TGTGCCAGCAGCCAAGGGACTTTTCCAAGTGAGCAGTTCTTC.

This chain links TRBV7-9 with TRBJ2-7; possible D gene TRBD1, 7 bases. Looked up from germline, CDR1 is SEHNR and CDR2 is FQNEAQ (reference sequence). V was shortened by 5 bases and J by 5 bases, with 16 bases between the two germline ends. The CDR3 is 14 amino acids. CDR3 amino acids: CASSQTQGGHEQYF. DNA of the CDR3: TGTGCCAGCAGCCAGACGCAGGGGGGCCACGAGCAGTACTTC.

The V gene is TRBV27, the J gene TRBJ2-7; 8 nucleotides align to TRBD1. The CDR3 runs to 16 residues. V shed 4 bases, J shed 4 bases, and the junction held 12 bases outside the gene matches. CDR1 and CDR2 (germline): MNHEY, SMNVEV (reference sequence). This CDR3 reads CASSSIGTGEGYEQYF. In nucleotides, the CDR3 is TGTGCCAGCAGTTCGATCGGGACAGGTGAAGGTTACGAGCAGTACTTC.

The chain is built from TRBV18 and TRBJ1-3, with no clear D. The CDR3 covers 16 residues. The germline CDR1 and CDR2 sequences are KGHSH and LQKENI. V dropped 3 bases and J dropped 0 bases, with 12 bases sitting between them. CDR3 bases: TGTGCCAGCTCACCGGGAGACGTCCACTCTGGAAACACCATATATTTT. Translated: CASSPGDVHSGNTIYF. The full variable domain, its missing parts supplied by reference TRBV18 and TRBJ1-3, is NAGVMQNPRHLVRRRGQEARLRCSPMKGHSHVYWYRQLPEEGLKFMVYLQKENIIDESGMPKERFSAEFPKEGPSILRIQQVVRGDSAAYFCASSPGDVHSGNTIYFGEGSWLTVV.

This clone was counted only a few times. This sequence joins TRBV10-1 and TRBJ1-6; D gene ambiguous. V was cut by 3 bases and J by 2 bases, with 5 bases left in between. Germline lookup yields CDR1 WNHNN and CDR2 SYGVQD (reference sequence). This CDR3 comprises 14 residues. CDR3: CASSDPAYNSPLHF. DNA for the CDR3: TGCGCCAGCAGTGACCCAGCCTATAATTCACCCCTCCACTTT.